One sample yielded the 16 T cell receptor beta chains listed below, sequenced in a study of blood T cell repertoires in COVID-19. The protocol was immunoSEQ multiplex PCR, while the TCRdb copy is restricted to in-frame clones and leaves out a portion. The sample includes approximately 300,000 clones, approximately 90% seen only once; the top ten take about 10%. Sequenced input: PBMCs or T cells enriched from blood (not recorded which). The receptors shown here come from a woman between 18 and 30 years old who had recovered from COVID-19.

The DNA for the CDR3 is TGTGCCAGTGGGCTGGAGGACCGGTACAATGAGCAGTTCTTC. It translates to CASGLEDRYNEQFF. The V and J genes are TRBV28 and TRBJ2-1; possible D gene TRBD2, 5 bases. V was cut by 9 bases and J by 4 bases, with 16 bases left in between. CDR1 is MDHEN, CDR2 SYDVKM, per germline. This CDR3 contains 14 residues.

The V call is TRBV11-2, the J call TRBJ1-3; 7 bases map to TRBD1. The CDR3 is made up of 16 amino acids. The V and J ends lost 5 bases and 4 bases, in that order; junction bases with no gene match: 11. Germline CDR1 SGHAT, CDR2 FQNNGV. The CDR3 coding sequence is TGTGCCAGCAGCGAGGGTACAGGGGTAACAGGAAACACCATATATTTT. Protein sequence: CASSEGTGVTGNTIYF.

This chain connects TRBV18 to TRBJ1-5; D remains unclear. V was pared by 1 base and J by 0 bases, with 7 bases between. The germline V gene has CDR1 KGHSH and CDR2 LQKENI. The CDR3 is made up of 15 amino acids. The CDR3 spells CASSPLEYSNQPQHF. DNA for the CDR3: TGTGCCAGCTCACCACTAGAGTATAGCAATCAGCCCCAGCATTTT.

The chain recombines TRBV7-9 with TRBJ1-4; 9 positions match TRBD1. V was clipped by 5 bases and J by 7 bases; unmatched bases: 5. This CDR3 has 14 amino acids. The V gene's germline CDR1 is SEHNR and CDR2 FQNEAQ (reference sequence). CDR3 region: CASSLGQGPEKLFF. Here the CDR3 DNA reads TGTGCCAGCAGCCTGGGACAGGGCCCTGAAAAACTGTTTTTT. Full variable domain (remainder filled in from reference TRBV7-9 and TRBJ1-4): DTGVSQNPRHKITKRGQNVTFRCDPISEHNRLYWYRQTLGQGPEFLTYFQNEAQLEKSRLLSDRFSAERPKGSFSTLEIQRTEQGDSAMYLCASSLGQGPEKLFFGSGTQLSVL.

This chain connects TRBV5-1 to TRBJ2-2, with TRBD1 matching 8 bases. The trim removed 0 bases at V and 2 bases at J, leaving 3 bases unmatched. Germline V gene sequence: CDR1 SGHRS, CDR2 YFSETQ. The CDR3 runs 16 residues. In DNA form, the CDR3 reads TGCGCCAGCAGCTTGGCGGGACAGGTCAACACCGGGGAGCTGTTTTTT. Residues: CASSLAGQVNTGELFF.

This chain connects TRBV28 to TRBJ2-4, with TRBD2 matching over 7 bases. Germline V gives CDR1 MDHEN, CDR2 SYDVKM. V lost 6 bases, J lost 0 bases, and 2 bases stayed unmatched. CDR3 length equals 14 residues. The CDR3 sequence: CASRLAGAKNIQYF. The CDR3 DNA is TGTGCCAGCAGATTAGCGGGAGCCAAAAACATTCAGTACTTC.

The V gene is TRBV7-9, the J gene TRBJ2-1; 10 bases are a match to TRBD1. The V gene end was trimmed by 5 bases and the J gene end by 4 bases; junction bases not matched to a gene: 5. The CDR3 spans 15 residues. Germline CDR1 and CDR2: SEHNR and FQNEAQ (reference sequence). CDR3 sequence: CASSIAGQGYNEQFF. Here the CDR3 DNA reads TGTGCCAGCAGCATCGCGGGACAGGGGTACAATGAGCAGTTCTTC. The full variable domain, its missing parts supplied by reference TRBV7-9 and TRBJ2-1, is DTGVSQNPRHKITKRGQNVTFRCDPISEHNRLYWYRQTLGQGPEFLTYFQNEAQLEKSRLLSDRFSAERPKGSFSTLEIQRTEQGDSAMYLCASSIAGQGYNEQFFGPGTRLTVL.

The chain recombines TRBV19 with TRBJ1-1; D remains unclear. Trimming cost V 2 bases and J 0 bases, with 7 bases left between them. Germline assignment: CDR1 LNHDA and CDR2 SQIVND (reference sequence). The CDR3 is 14 amino acids. CDR3 in amino acids: CASSIQLLNTEAFF. The CDR3 nucleotides are TGTGCCAGTAGTATACAATTGTTGAACACTGAAGCTTTCTTT.

This clone was found once. The chain is built from TRBV5-1 and TRBJ1-4; TRBD1 matches at 11 bases. Germline V gene sequence: CDR1 SGHRS, CDR2 YFSETQ. CDR3 length: 16 residues. V gave up 4 bases and J gave up 0 bases; unmatched junction bases: 2. The DNA for the CDR3 is TGCGCCAGCAGCGCGGGACAGGGGGCAACTAATGAAAAACTGTTTTTT. Translating gives CASSAGQGATNEKLFF.

This clone has only one observation. V gene TRBV7-9 combines with J gene TRBJ1-1; weak D call: TRBD1 (6 bases). The CDR3 contains 16 residues. The germline V gene has CDR1 SEHNR and CDR2 FQNEAQ (reference sequence). Trimming left V 4 bases short and J 4 bases short, with 19 bases between. The CDR3: CASSSTSDSYSTEAFF. The CDR3 DNA sequence: TGTGCCAGCAGCTCAACCTCGGACAGTTATAGCACTGAAGCTTTCTTT. Looking up the rest from reference TRBV7-9 and TRBJ1-1 gives the full variable domain: DTGVSQNPRHKITKRGQNVTFRCDPISEHNRLYWYRQTLGQGPEFLTYFQNEAQLEKSRLLSDRFSAERPKGSFSTLEIQRTEQGDSAMYLCASSSTSDSYSTEAFFGQGTRLTVV.

The chain combines TRBV5-1 with TRBJ1-1; no definite D call. The CDR3 contains 13 residues. CDR1 is SGHRS, CDR2 YFSETQ, per germline. V lost 3 bases to trimming and J lost 5 bases, with 11 bases between them. The chain's CDR3 is CASSSGLGTEAFF. In DNA, the CDR3 is TGCGCCAGCAGCTCGGGATTGGGGACTGAAGCTTTCTTT.

In nucleotides, the CDR3 is TGCGCCAGCAGCTTGGGAGGGACTGAAGCCTATGGCTACACCTTC. As protein: CASSLGGTEAYGYTF. J is TRBJ1-2 and V is TRBV5-1; maybe TRBD1 (5 bases). V was trimmed by 0 bases and J by 4 bases, leaving 13 bases between them. CDR1 and CDR2 (germline): SGHRS, YFSETQ. The CDR3 covers 15 residues.

Comment on this clone: This specimen includes other DNA sequences encoding the same CDR3. The V call is TRBV3-1 (or the pseudogene TRBV3-2), the J call TRBJ1-2, with a weak D call TRBD1 (5 bases). V was shortened by 2 bases and J by 7 bases, with 11 bases between the two germline ends. Germline lookup yields CDR1 LGHDT and CDR2 YNNKEL (reference sequence). The CDR3 is 13 residues long. CDR3 in DNA: TGTGCCAGCAGCCAAACCGGGGGTGGTGGCTACACCTTC. Translating gives CASSQTGGGGYTF.

The genes are TRBV20-1 and TRBJ1-1, with D maybe TRBD1 (5 bases). Trimming took 7 bases from V and 3 from J, leaving 9 bases between them. CDR1 is DFQATT, CDR2 SNEGSKA, per germline (reference sequence). The CDR3 totals 11 residues. CDR3 loop: CSVGGDTEAFF. For the CDR3, the DNA is TGCAGTGTCGGGGGGGACACTGAAGCTTTCTTT.

The chain combines TRBV30 with TRBJ2-1; D may be TRBD2 (6 bases). This CDR3 is 13 amino acids long. Germline assignment: CDR1 GTSNPN and CDR2 SVGIG (reference sequence). The CDR3 sequence: CASGTSTYNEQFF. As DNA, the CDR3 is TGTGCTTCCGGGACTTCAACTTACAATGAGCAGTTCTTC.

The V gene is TRBV25-1, the J gene TRBJ1-2; D is perhaps TRBD1 (5 bases). V was pared by 8 bases and J by 8 bases, with 15 bases between. In germline, CDR1 is MGHDK, CDR2 SYGVNS. The CDR3 is 12 residues long. The CDR3 spells CASENSSGGYTF. The DNA for the CDR3 is TGTGCCAGCGAGAACTCATCAGGGGGCTACACCTTC.